The 19 T cell receptor beta chains below come from one sample, sequenced in a study of T cell repertoires in cytomegalovirus infection. TCRdb analysed the reads with MiXCR anew, one entry per CDR3 protein. The data show 650,000 to 900,000 distinct CDR3 sequences, approximately 32% seen once. No antigen has been assigned to these receptors. The specimen comprised cultured CD8+ T cells from PBMCs, sampled from culture after CMV antigen stimulation. Source of these receptors: a human donor in good health (CMV status not recorded). Some clones in this sample may be carry-over from other donors' samples.

There are a few counts of this clonotype. V and J are TRBV12-3 or TRBV12-4 and TRBJ2-1, with D tentatively TRBD2 (5 bases). Deletions cut 7 bases from V and 5 bases from J, with 9 bases between. The CDR3 loop spans 12 amino acids. This CDR3 is CASTNSDNEQFF. The CDR3 coding sequence is TGTGCCAGCACCAATAGCGACAATGAGCAGTTCTTC.

Ten or more counts support this clonotype. The chain recombines TRBV7-8 with TRBJ1-3; D is unresolved. Trimming took off 9 bases at V and 0 bases at J, with 18 bases between the two ends. The germline CDR1 and CDR2 sequences are SGHVS and FQNEAQ. The CDR3 totals 16 residues. The CDR3 sequence is CASVGSRTGSGNTIYF. The CDR3 bases are TGTGCCAGTGTAGGCTCCCGGACCGGCTCTGGAAACACCATATATTTT.

This clonotype has just a few counts. V usage is TRBV7-4 and J usage is TRBJ1-3; a possible D gene is TRBD1 (5 bases). Germline loops: CDR1 SGHVT, CDR2 SQSDAQ. Between the trimmed V and J ends, which lost 4 bases and 3 bases, there was a span of 10 bases. This CDR3 has 14 residues. Here the CDR3 DNA reads TGTGCCAGCAGCTCCCAGGGAGGTGGAAACACCATATATTTT. Translated, it gives CASSSQGGGNTIYF.

The chain couples TRBV6-1 to TRBJ1-5; TRBD1 matches 7 bases. There are 17 residues in the CDR3. Trimming took 6 bases from V and 0 from J; bases not matched to a gene: 11. Germline V CDR1 and CDR2: MNHNS, SASEGT. The CDR3 sequence: CASSPGQEMYSNQPQHF. The CDR3 DNA sequence: TGTGCCAGCAGCCCAGGACAGGAAATGTATAGCAATCAGCCCCAGCATTTT.

This clonotype was observed a few times. This rearrangement joins TRBV27 to TRBJ1-2; no firm D call. The V end was cut by 0 bases, the J end by 4 bases, with 6 bases between. The CDR3 is 13 amino acids. Germline CDR1 MNHEY, CDR2 SMNVEV (reference sequence). Written as DNA, the CDR3 is TGTGCCAGCAGTTTATCCTCTGTCTATGGCTACACCTTC. Translating it yields CASSLSSVYGYTF.

This clonotype appeared many times. The J gene is TRBJ2-1, the V gene TRBV7-2, with 15 bases matching TRBD2. Trimming at V came to 1 base and at J to 7 bases, leaving 2 bases not matched to a gene. The CDR3 extends over 16 amino acids. Per the germline V gene, CDR1 is SGHTA and CDR2 is FQGNSA. This CDR3 reads CASSLGTSGGENEQFF. The CDR3 DNA is TGTGCCAGCAGCTTAGGGACTAGCGGGGGGGAAAATGAGCAGTTCTTC.

The genes are TRBV5-4 and TRBJ1-2; D perhaps matches TRBD1 (5 bases). There are 14 residues in the CDR3. Trimming cost V 6 bases and J 7 bases, with 19 bases left between them. Germline CDR1 SGHNT, CDR2 YYREEE (reference sequence). CDR3 in amino acids: CASTGGWGGGGYTF. CDR3 DNA: TGTGCCAGCACCGGCGGATGGGGCGGTGGTGGCTACACCTTC.

This sequence joins TRBV6-2 or TRBV6-3 and TRBJ2-1; a weak D match, TRBD2 (7 bases). V was trimmed by 6 bases and J by 2 bases, leaving 14 bases between them. CDR3 length: 15 amino acids. The V gene's germline CDR1 is MNHEY and CDR2 SVGEGT. The CDR3 loop is CASSIPGGPYNEQFF. DNA for the CDR3: TGTGCCAGCAGCATACCGGGGGGCCCCTACAATGAGCAGTTCTTC.

Regarding this clonotype: The junction differs from germline at one of its ends, possibly a read error. The V gene is TRBV7-6, the J gene TRBJ2-1, with a tentative D call TRBD2 (5 bases). The CDR3 consists of 18 residues. From germline, CDR1 is SGHVS and CDR2 FNYEAQ. The DNA of the CDR3 is TGTGCCGGCAGCTCCGTACCTAGGTTGAGGGCCTTTTACAATGAGCAGTTCTTC. Protein product: CAGSSVPRLRAFYNEQFF.

This clonotype was seen repeatedly, ten times or more. The chain links TRBV12-3 or TRBV12-4 to TRBJ2-4; 9 bases agree with TRBD1. This CDR3 spans 18 amino acids. V was clipped by 5 bases and J by 1 base; unmatched bases: 12. In DNA form, the CDR3 reads TGTGCCAGCAGTCCCGGGACAGGGAATCGCCCGGCCAAAAACATTCAGTACTTC. Translation gives CASSPGTGNRPAKNIQYF.

This clonotype came up many times. J is TRBJ2-1 and V is TRBV7-2; TRBD2 matches 8 bases. The CDR3 loop spans 17 amino acids. V gave up 0 bases and J gave up 4 bases; unmatched junction bases: 8. Germline-derived CDR1 and CDR2 are SGHTA and FQGNSA. The CDR3 protein is CASSLARGVGPYNEQFF. The CDR3 DNA reads TGTGCCAGCAGCTTAGCGCGGGGGGTTGGGCCATACAATGAGCAGTTCTTC.

This clonotype was counted a few times. V usage is TRBV5-6 and J usage is TRBJ2-7, with D hard to call. V lost 3 bases, J lost 4 bases, and 11 bases lay in between. Per germline, CDR1 SGHDT and CDR2 YYEEEE. The CDR3 is 13 amino acids. CDR3 amino acids: CASSYQEWYEQYF. In nucleotides, the CDR3 is TGTGCCAGCAGCTACCAAGAGTGGTACGAGCAGTACTTC.

This clonotype came up a few times. V gene TRBV6-2 or TRBV6-3 combines with J gene TRBJ2-5; 8 nucleotides match TRBD1. This CDR3 is built from 16 residues. V lost 7 bases to trimming and J lost 5 bases; unmatched junction nucleotides: 15. Per the germline V gene, CDR1 is MNHEY and CDR2 is SVGEGT. The CDR3 here is CASIPSTGVMLETQYF. DNA of the CDR3: TGTGCCAGCATTCCTTCGACAGGGGTGATGTTGGAGACCCAGTACTTC.

This clonotype has at least ten counts. The chain is built from TRBV10-1 and TRBJ2-7; D possibly corresponds to TRBD1 (6 bases). The germline V gene encodes CDR1 WNHNN and CDR2 SYGVQD (reference sequence). This CDR3 region has 14 residues. With 2 bases removed from V and 2 bases from J, the gap between germline ends came to 10 bases. This CDR3 reads CASSEAGDPYEQYF. In nucleotides, the CDR3 is TGCGCCAGCAGTGAGGCAGGGGATCCCTACGAGCAGTACTTC.

The V and J genes are TRBV7-9 and TRBJ1-1; no clear D. The germline V and J ends were trimmed by 5 bases and 1 base, with 11 bases remaining between them. The CDR3 is 14 residues long. Germline values: CDR1 SEHNR, CDR2 FQNEAQ (reference sequence). CDR3 sequence reads: CASSPTWENTEAFF. The CDR3 coding sequence is TGTGCCAGCAGCCCTACTTGGGAGAACACTGAAGCTTTCTTT.

This clonotype showed up just a few times. The V gene is TRBV29-1, the J gene TRBJ1-4, with 10 bases identical to TRBD1. The V gene end was trimmed by 4 bases and the J gene end by 8 bases; junction bases not matched to a gene: 4. The CDR3 loop spans 13 amino acids. Per the germline V gene, CDR1 is SQVTM and CDR2 is ANQGSEA. The CDR3 bases are TGCAGCGTTGGGGGGACAGGGGACGAAAAACTGTTTTTT. Translating it yields CSVGGTGDEKLFF.

V usage is TRBV27 and J usage is TRBJ1-2; 8 bases fit TRBD1. The CDR3 runs to 13 residues. CDR1 is MNHEY, CDR2 SMNVEV, per germline (reference sequence). The V and J ends lost 7 bases and 8 bases, in that order; junction bases with no gene match: 9. CDR3 DNA: TGTGCCAGCAAACCGCAGGGGGCTGAAGGCTACACCTTC. It encodes CASKPQGAEGYTF.

In DNA form, the CDR3 reads TGTGCCAGCAGCTTAGCCCGTAATGAAAAACTGTTTTTT. Protein product: CASSLARNEKLFF. The J gene is TRBJ1-4, the V gene TRBV11-2; D ambiguous. The CDR3 spans 13 residues. The ends were cut back, 1 base at V and 4 bases at J, with 4 bases in the middle. Germline CDR1 SGHAT, CDR2 FQNNGV.

With regard to this clonotype: An end of the junction does not agree with germline; a read error may underlie this. This chain joins TRBV7-7 and TRBJ2-3; 8 bases are shared with TRBD2. CDR3 length equals 17 residues. Germline V CDR1 and CDR2: SSHAT, FNYEAQ (reference sequence). The CDR3 loop is CASSLYGAGDPRYTQYF. Here the CDR3 DNA reads TGTGCTAGCAGCTTGTATGGAGCGGGGGACCCACGATATACGCAGTATTTT.